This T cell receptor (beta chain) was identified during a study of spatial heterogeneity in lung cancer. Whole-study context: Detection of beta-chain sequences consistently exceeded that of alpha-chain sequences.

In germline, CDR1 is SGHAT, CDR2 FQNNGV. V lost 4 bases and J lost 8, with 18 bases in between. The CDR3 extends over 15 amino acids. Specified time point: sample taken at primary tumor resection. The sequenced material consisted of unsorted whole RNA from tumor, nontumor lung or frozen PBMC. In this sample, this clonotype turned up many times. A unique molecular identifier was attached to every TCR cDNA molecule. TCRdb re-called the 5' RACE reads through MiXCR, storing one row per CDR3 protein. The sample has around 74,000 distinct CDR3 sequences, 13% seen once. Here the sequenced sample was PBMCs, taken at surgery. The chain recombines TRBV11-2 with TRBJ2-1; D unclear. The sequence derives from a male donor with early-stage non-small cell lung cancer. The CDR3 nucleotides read TGTGCCAGCAGCTCATCCGGGCCCCGTCATTATGAGCAGTTCTTC. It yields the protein CASSSSGPRHYEQFF.